This entry lists 21 T cell receptor beta chains sequenced from one sample in a study of regulatory T cells in long-lasting Graves disease. Arm-PCR of CDR3 regions with iRepertoire HTBI primers generated TCR beta libraries. TCRdb itself ran the multiplex PCR reads through MiXCR, one entry per CDR3 protein. The sample lists approximately 350,000 distinct CDR3 sequences, 10% to 15% occurring once. Time point indicated: newly diagnosed GD, antithyroid drugs for less than 3 months. RNA extracted from PBMCs served as the sequencing template. These sequences were also reported in another study, on T cells in Graves' hyperthyroidism and ophthalmopathy.

The material was peripheral blood mononuclear cells (PBMCs), obtained at new diagnosis, from a patient treated with antithyroid drugs. These receptors originate from a woman between 18 and 30 years old with Graves disease.

This clonotype was seen more than once but under ten times. This could be a read error, since a much larger clone is one nucleotide away. The chain carries TRBV28 and TRBJ2-7, with D possibly matching TRBD1 (6 bases). The CDR3 contains 13 residues. The germline V and J ends were trimmed by 8 bases and 0 bases, with 11 bases remaining between them. From germline, CDR1 is MDHEN and CDR2 SYDVKM. The CDR3 DNA follows: TGTGCCAGCTGGACAGAGAACTCCTACGAGCAGTACTTC. It encodes CASWTENSYEQYF.

V gene TRBV6-5 combines with J gene TRBJ2-7, with D uncertain. This CDR3 is 13 amino acids long. The germline gives CDR1 MNHEY, CDR2 SVGAGI. The V end lost 2 bases, the J end lost 0 bases, and 5 bases lay between the germline ends. The CDR3: CASSYPHSYEQYF. CDR3 DNA: TGTGCCAGCAGTTACCCTCACTCCTACGAGCAGTACTTC.

This clonotype was recorded many times. V is TRBV7-9 and J is TRBJ1-1, with D possibly matching TRBD1 (5 bases). Germline V gene lookup returns CDR1 SEHNR and CDR2 FQNEAQ (reference sequence). The V end lost 5 bases, the J end lost 7 bases, and 11 bases lay between the germline ends. This CDR3 is built from 12 residues. CDR3 in DNA: TGTGCCAGCAGCACCGACAGAAGTGAAGCTTTCTTT. Translated: CASSTDRSEAFF.

This clonotype occurred many times. CDR3 region: CASSVEGDYGYTF. CDR3 nucleotides: TGTGCCAGCAGTGTGGAAGGGGACTATGGCTACACCTTC. The chain employs TRBV6-1 and TRBJ1-2, with a weak D call TRBD1 (5 bases). This CDR3 comprises 13 residues. Germline lookup yields CDR1 MNHNS and CDR2 SASEGT. Trimming removed 4 bases at V and 3 bases at J, with 9 bases between.

This clonotype has ten or more counts. This chain uses TRBV2 with TRBJ2-3, with 13 bases identical to TRBD2. There are 15 residues in the CDR3. The trim removed 4 bases at V and 5 bases at J, leaving 3 bases unmatched. Germline assignment: CDR1 SNHLY and CDR2 FYNNEI. CDR3 DNA sequence: TGTGCCAGCAGTGGGCGACTAGCGGGAGGAGATACGCAGTATTTT. This encodes CASSGRLAGGDTQYF.

This clonotype occurred a few times. This rearrangement joins TRBV25-1 to TRBJ1-3; no clear D gene. Germline V CDR1 and CDR2: MGHDK, SYGVNS. This CDR3 spans 14 amino acids. V lost 7 bases and J lost 0, with 10 bases in between. Written as DNA, the CDR3 is TGTGCCAGCACCTCACCTTACTCTGGAAACACCATATATTTT. This codes for CASTSPYSGNTIYF.

This clonotype showed up just a few times. A much larger clonotype is one base distant, so this may be a read error. The chain recombines TRBV27 with TRBJ2-4; D may match TRBD1 or TRBD2 (5 bases each). Germline V CDR1 and CDR2: MNHEY, SMNVEV (reference sequence). CDR3 length: 14 amino acids. CDR3 protein: CASSPPPFGGKRFF. In nucleotides, the CDR3 is TGTGCCAGCAGTCCCCCACCTTTTGGGGGAAAGCGGTTCTTC.

This clonotype was counted many times. The gene calls are TRBV6-1 and TRBJ2-7; D uncertain. The CDR3 runs 13 residues. Germline V gene lookup returns CDR1 MNHNS and CDR2 SASEGT. V was clipped by 8 bases and J by 2 bases, with 13 bases between them. The CDR3: CASRLEVAYEQYV. CDR3 nucleotide sequence: TGTGCCAGCCGGTTGGAAGTAGCCTACGAGCAGTACGTC.

This clonotype showed up many times. V gene TRBV7-3 combines with J gene TRBJ2-1; 7 positions agree with TRBD1. The CDR3 sequence is 17 residues long. The V segment lost 3 bases and the J segment 5 bases; nucleotides outside the gene matches: 13. CDR1 SGHTA and CDR2 FQGTGA come from the germline V gene. Here the CDR3 DNA reads TGTGCCAGCAGCTTCCCGCGCGAGGGGGCTTCGGACAATGAGCAGTTCTTC. Translating it yields CASSFPREGASDNEQFF. Based on the CDR3 plus reference TRBV7-3 and TRBJ2-1, the full variable domain is GAGVSQTPSNKVTEKGKYVELRCDPISGHTALYWYRQSLGQGPEFLIYFQGTGAADDSGLPNDRFFAVRPEGSVSTLKIQRTERGDSAVYLCASSFPREGASDNEQFFGPGTRLTVL.

The chain has TRBV28 and TRBJ1-6, with unresolved D. V was cut by 6 bases and J by 1 base, with 19 bases left in between. CDR1 is MDHEN, CDR2 SYDVKM, per germline. This CDR3 region has 18 residues. The CDR3 nucleotides are TGTGCCAGCAGGGATGTAGGTGGCCGAAGGTCCTATAATTCACCCCTCCACTTT. Translating gives CASRDVGGRRSYNSPLHF.

This clonotype came up many times. The CDR3 loop is CASSKTSGVYNEQFF. DNA for the CDR3: TGTGCCAGCAGCAAGACTAGCGGGGTTTACAATGAGCAGTTCTTC. The chain links TRBV9 to TRBJ2-1; 11 nucleotides align to TRBD2. CDR3 length: 15 amino acids. V lost 4 bases and J lost 4; bases outside the gene matches: 4. CDR1 and CDR2 from the germline V gene are SGDLS and YYNGEE.

This clonotype was seen repeatedly, ten times or more. The chain employs TRBV6-2 or TRBV6-3 and TRBJ1-1; 10 bases line up with TRBD1. The ends lost 10 bases at V and 2 bases at J; junction bases unmatched: 16. The V gene's germline CDR1 is MNHEY and CDR2 SVGEGT. The CDR3 totals 17 residues. The CDR3 DNA sequence: TGTGCCACCACTCAGAGGGACAGGGGTTTGGGAAACACTGAAGCTTTCTTT. Protein sequence: CATTQRDRGLGNTEAFF.

This chain links TRBV20-1 with TRBJ2-1, with a possible D match to TRBD2 (6 bases). In germline, CDR1 is DFQATT, CDR2 SNEGSKA (reference sequence). CDR3 length: 12 amino acids. V was pared by 2 bases and J by 8 bases, with 10 bases between. The CDR3 is CSARSWGDEQFF. For the CDR3, the DNA is TGCAGTGCTAGATCTTGGGGGGATGAGCAGTTCTTC.

This clonotype appeared many times. V is TRBV9 and J is TRBJ1-5; 7 bases agree with TRBD1. Germline V gene sequence: CDR1 SGDLS, CDR2 YYNGEE. The CDR3 is made up of 14 amino acids. V gave up 4 bases and J gave up 6 bases; unmatched junction bases: 7. The CDR3 sequence is CASSNRQGRQPQHF. CDR3 bases: TGTGCCAGCAGCAACCGACAGGGACGTCAGCCCCAGCATTTT.

This chain uses TRBV6-5 with TRBJ2-1; 13 bases agree with TRBD2. V lost 2 bases, J lost 9 bases, and 4 bases stayed unmatched. There are 15 residues in the CDR3. Germline assignment: CDR1 MNHEY and CDR2 SVGAGI. The CDR3 sequence is CASSYGGLAGVEQFF. In nucleotides, the CDR3 is TGTGCCAGCAGTTACGGTGGACTAGCGGGGGTTGAGCAGTTCTTC.

This clonotype was counted at least ten times. The V and J genes are TRBV20-1 and TRBJ1-2; 8 bases line up with TRBD1. Germline values: CDR1 DFQATT, CDR2 SNEGSKA (reference sequence). This CDR3 has 13 residues. The J segment lost 2 bases and the V segment lost 5 bases, leaving 4 bases of the junction unmatched. CDR3 loop: CSARRGPNYGYTF. CDR3 in DNA: TGCAGTGCTCGCAGGGGGCCCAACTATGGCTACACCTTC.

This clonotype has ten or more counts. The J gene is TRBJ2-3, the V gene TRBV3-1, with no clear D. CDR1 and CDR2 from the germline V gene are LGHDT and YNNKEL (reference sequence). V lost 0 bases, J lost 3 bases, and 13 bases lay in between. The CDR3 has 16 amino acids. This CDR3 is CASSQDFRVGTDTQYF. CDR3 DNA sequence: TGTGCCAGCAGCCAAGATTTCCGGGTAGGAACAGATACGCAGTATTTT.

This clonotype was recorded a few times. V usage is TRBV20-1 and J usage is TRBJ1-2; D might be TRBD1 (5 bases). This CDR3 contains 12 residues. Germline CDR1 is DFQATT and CDR2 is SNEGSKA (reference sequence). The V gene lost 5 bases and the J gene lost 5 bases, with 12 bases spanning the gap. CDR3 amino acids: CSAAKPGYGYTF. The DNA for the CDR3 is TGCAGTGCTGCCAAACCAGGGTATGGCTACACCTTC.

Notes on this clonotype: One base away lies a much larger clone, so this may be a sequencing read error. The chain uses TRBV27 and TRBJ2-7; D is possibly TRBD1 (6 bases). Germline V gene sequence: CDR1 MNHEY, CDR2 SMNVEV (reference sequence). There are 17 residues in the CDR3. CDR3 residues: CAGRYAGTPVVSYEQYF. For the CDR3, the DNA is TGTGCCGGCAGATACGCCGGGACACCAGTCGTCTCCTACGAGCAGTACTTC.

This clonotype was recorded many times. J is TRBJ1-1 and V is TRBV11-2; D is uncertain. Germline CDR1 and CDR2: SGHAT and FQNNGV. V was pared by 3 bases and J by 2 bases, with 7 bases between. The CDR3 length is 13 residues. CDR3 region: CASSFWQNTEAFF. In DNA form, the CDR3 reads TGTGCCAGCAGCTTCTGGCAAAACACTGAAGCTTTCTTT.

V gene TRBV12-3 or TRBV12-4 combines with J gene TRBJ1-1; D unclear. The germline V and J ends were trimmed by 7 bases and 1 base, with 10 bases remaining between them. The CDR3 totals 13 residues. CDR3 DNA: TGTGCCAGCATTGGCAGTTGGAACACTGAAGCTTTCTTT. This translates into CASIGSWNTEAFF.